This T cell receptor beta chain was sequenced during a study of identical twins. The CDR3 has 16 amino acids. The germline V and J ends were trimmed by 3 bases and 4 bases, with 18 bases remaining between them. Germline CDR1 reads SGHNT; CDR2 reads YENEEA. From the 5' RACE reads, TCRdb called clonotypes with MiXCR, one entry per CDR3 protein. The data hold around 470,000 distinct CDR3 sequences, with approximately 15% observed a single time. Healthy Caucasian individuals made up all the donors. These records were also assigned to another study, of yellow fever vaccine responses in identical twins.

V is TRBV11-3 and J is TRBJ1-1; D might be TRBD1 (5 bases). The sequence derives from a woman aged 18-29 years in good health. Sequences were obtained from CD4+ T cells sorted from blood. Here the CDR3 reads CASSLDHPGGSTEAFF. The CDR3 region has the DNA TGTGCCAGCAGCTTGGATCACCCTGGGGGGAGCACTGAAGCTTTCTTT.